This TCR beta chain emerged from a study of CD8 T cells in ankylosing spondylitis. Study-wide points: In ankylosing spondylitis blood, a motif of seven to nine highly homologous TCR beta variants appeared characteristic. Peripheral blood samples showed relatively rare disease-linked clones, and these clones were CD8+. In synovial fluid and blood from reactive arthritis, some motif variants were previously reported. Disease-linked clones reportedly concentrated significantly in matched ankylosing spondylitis synovial fluid.

5'-RACE, quantitative and with molecular barcodes, yielded the TCR beta libraries. Using its own MiXCR run on the 5' RACE reads, TCRdb lists one record per CDR3 protein. The data show around 890,000 distinct CDR3 sequences, 10% to 15% seen once. The CDR3 has 13 amino acids. CDR1 and CDR2 (germline): SGHDT, YYEEEE. V gave up 5 bases and J gave up 5 bases; unmatched junction bases: 6. This clonotype has more than one count but fewer than ten. Its antigen remains unknown. Sequenced material: blood, either unsorted or a sorted T cell fraction (not recorded which). This TCR came from a male donor with ankylosing spondylitis. This chain connects TRBV5-6 to TRBJ1-2; TRBD1 agrees at 7 bases. CDR3 residues: CASSRQGRYGYTF. The CDR3 DNA reads TGTGCCAGCAGTCGACAGGGTCGGTATGGCTACACCTTC.